The T cell receptor beta chain described here comes from a study of human CD4 T cells and Enterobacteriaceae (dated by TCRdb to 2020 to 2022). As to this clone: Its recognized antigen is unknown. Base-call qualities are not available, and no considerably larger clone is one nucleotide away.

The ex vivo total memory CD4+ samples were sequenced at deep level, which gave a detection sensitivity of one cell in 200,000. Genomic DNA was extracted from cell pellets with the QIAamp DNA Micro Kit, and its quantity and purity were checked by spectrophotometry. Amplification of TCR Vbeta CDR3 regions was performed with the immunoSEQ multiplex PCR assay. Amplicons were sequenced on the Illumina HiSeq platform. Retrieved sequences were 87 nucleotides long and contained the CDR3 region. The study's own analysis went as follows. A unique productive TCR Vbeta nucleotide sequence was defined as a clonotype and was quantified by productive template frequency from ImmunoSEQ Analyzer V3.0. A threshold set at the top 5th percentile of each frequency-ranked repertoire was used to define expanded clonotypes. The R package fossil was used to compute repertoire overlap as Chao-Jaccard, and the R package MASS was used to visualize the overlap by nonmetric multidimensional scaling. As stored in TCRdb, this immuneACCESS dataset retains in-frame rearrangements with V and J assigned. A fraction of the clones does not appear; measured against another copy, unresolved V genes explain less than half of the discrepancy, and the remainder lacks a known reason. V, J and clone size are taken as reported in that table, and D and trimming were inferred from the DNA itself. The sample contains around 26,000 clones, 70% to 90% of them found a single time. The ten largest clones add up to 0.9% to 1% of the sample.

Per the germline V gene, MNHNS is the CDR1 and SASEGT is the CDR2. V sheds 8 bases and J sheds 6 bases, leaving 14 bases between their ends. The CDR3 runs 13 amino acids, cysteine and phenylalanine included. Only CDR3 DNA is held: 39 bases, read in frame from base 1. Overall study outcomes, separate from this receptor: Compared with specific clonotypes, broadly cross-reactive clonotypes seemed more expanded ex vivo, with 11 of 19 and about 60% of the roughly 35 falling in the top 5%. Reactivity of ex vivo clonotypes was inferred only by matching nucleotide sequences to CFSE-low cultures from the same donors.

Memory CD4+ T cells, defined as all CD4+ cells other than CD45RA+CCR7+CD95- naive cells, were FACS-sorted on a FACSAria III to a purity of over 95%. Blood from healthy donors came from blood donation centers in Switzerland. Total CD4+ T cells and monocytes were enriched by positive selection with CD4 and CD14 magnetic microbeads. CD8+, CD14+, CD16+, CD56+, CD19+ and CD25-bright cells were excluded before sorting. To assess in vivo expansion of bacteria-reactive clonotypes, total memory CD4+ T cells from a couple of blood donors were sequenced directly ex vivo. Ficoll-Paque Plus was used to isolate peripheral blood mononuclear cells from donor blood.

The chain employs TRBV6-1 and TRBJ2-1; TRBD1 could be the D gene, as 6 bases match. Sequencing input: memory CD4+ T cells from blood. The sample's cell subset or site label is to be understood as: total memory CD4 T cells sorted directly ex vivo, unstimulated. This TCR was sampled from a human donor in good health. The CDR3 region has the sequence CASVEQGSNEQFF. DNA sequence: TGTGCCAGCGTCGAACAGGGTTCCAATGAGCAGTTCTTC.